The rows below give T cell receptor beta chains drawn from one sample of a study of T cell responses to AZD1222 COVID-19 vaccine. Sequencing used immunoSEQ multiplex PCR; TCRdb keeps in-frame clones, though not all of them. The sample consists of approximately 180,000 clones, 80% to 95% of them appearing once. The sample in question was peripheral blood, obtained on day 0 of AZD1222 vaccination. These receptors were taken from an adult in good health. CDR3s include the opening cysteine and the closing phenylalanine or tryptophan. A D gene is named only where the DNA matches it firmly. Rows may omit the clone size; those that give it use once, few, many or a size class.

TRBV5-6	TRBJ1-1	-	-	TGTGCCAGCAGCTTTGTCCGAAACACTGAAGCTTTCTTT	CASSFVRNTEAFF
TRBV29-1	TRBJ2-1	TRBD2	-	TGCAGCGGACTAGCGGTCCCGGAGCAGTTCTTC	CSGLAVPEQFF
TRBV7-9	TRBJ1-1	-	few	TGTGCCAGCAGCTTAATGACGGGGTTAGACACTGAAGCTTTCTTT	CASSLMTGLDTEAFF
TRBV5-6	TRBJ2-1	TRBD2	-	TGTGCCAGCAGCTTAGCGGGAGGGATCGGCAATGAGCAGTTCTTC	CASSLAGGIGNEQFF
TRBV12-3/TRBV12-4	TRBJ1-2	-	-	TGTGCCAGCAGTTTTGCACAACAGTCTGGCTACACCTTC	CASSFAQQSGYTF
TRBV27	TRBJ1-6	-	-	TGTGCCAGCAGTTTATCGGGGGGAGCGGGCTCACCCCTCCACTTT	CASSLSGGAGSPLHF
TRBV7-8	TRBJ1-2	-	once	TGTGCCAGCAGCTTATTGGGAGAGGGCTACACCTTC	CASSLLGEGYTF
TRBV27	TRBJ1-5	-	-	TGTGCCAGCAGTTTTGGCCTAGGCGAGCCCCAGCATTTT	CASSFGLGEPQHF
TRBV7-3	TRBJ2-2	-	-	TGTGCCAGCAGCTTAATAGGGCAGGGAGCCGGGGAGCTGTTTTTT	CASSLIGQGAGELFF
TRBV27	TRBJ1-1	-	-	TGTGCCAGCAGTTATTTGGGCTGGAACACTGAAGCTTTCTTT	CASSYLGWNTEAFF
TRBV2	TRBJ1-5	TRBD1	-	TGTGCCAGCAGTCCGGACAGGCCCCGCGGCAATCAGCCCCAGCATTTT	CASSPDRPRGNQPQHF
TRBV2	TRBJ2-1	TRBD2	-	TGTGCCAGCAGACCCACTAGCGGGCATAAATACAATGAGCAGTTCTTC	CASRPTSGHKYNEQFF
TRBV7-8	TRBJ1-2	TRBD1	once	TGTGCCAGCAGCGACCCCGGGACAGGGAGCCATGGCTACACCTTC	CASSDPGTGSHGYTF
TRBV27	TRBJ1-1	-	-	TGTGCCAGCAGCCCCCGCGGGGGGGTCACTGAAGCTTTCTTT	CASSPRGGVTEAFF
TRBV7-2	TRBJ2-7	TRBD2	-	TGTGCCAGCAGCTTCTCTAGCGGGAGGGGCTACGAGCAGTACTTC	CASSFSSGRGYEQYF
TRBV29-1	TRBJ1-1	TRBD1	-	TGCAGCGTTGAGCGACAGGGTGGAACTGAAGCTTTCTTT	CSVERQGGTEAFF
TRBV19	TRBJ1-2	TRBD1	-	TGTGCCAGTAGTGCCGACAGGGGGCTTTTGAATGGCTACACCTTC	CASSADRGLLNGYTF
TRBV7-9	TRBJ1-2	-	-	TGTGCCAGCAGCCCTCAGGTCAACTATGGCTACACCTTC	CASSPQVNYGYTF
TRBV12-5	TRBJ2-7	TRBD2	-	TGTGCTAGTGGCCTGGCGGGGGGGATCGGGGAGCAGTACTTC	CASGLAGGIGEQYF